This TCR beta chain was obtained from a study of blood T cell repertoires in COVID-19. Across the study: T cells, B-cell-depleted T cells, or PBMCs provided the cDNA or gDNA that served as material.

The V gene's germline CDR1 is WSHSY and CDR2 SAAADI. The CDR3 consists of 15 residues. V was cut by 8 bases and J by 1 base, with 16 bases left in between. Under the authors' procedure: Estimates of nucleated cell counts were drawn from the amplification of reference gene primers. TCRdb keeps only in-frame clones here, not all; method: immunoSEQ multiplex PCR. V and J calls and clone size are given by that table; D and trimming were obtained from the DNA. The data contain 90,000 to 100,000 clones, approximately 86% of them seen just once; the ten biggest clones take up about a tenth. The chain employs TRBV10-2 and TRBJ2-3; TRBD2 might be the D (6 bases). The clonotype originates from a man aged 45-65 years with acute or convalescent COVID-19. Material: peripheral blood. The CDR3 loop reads CASERVQLGTDTQYF. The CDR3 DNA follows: TGCGCCAGCGAGCGGGTCCAGCTGGGCACAGATACGCAGTATTTT.